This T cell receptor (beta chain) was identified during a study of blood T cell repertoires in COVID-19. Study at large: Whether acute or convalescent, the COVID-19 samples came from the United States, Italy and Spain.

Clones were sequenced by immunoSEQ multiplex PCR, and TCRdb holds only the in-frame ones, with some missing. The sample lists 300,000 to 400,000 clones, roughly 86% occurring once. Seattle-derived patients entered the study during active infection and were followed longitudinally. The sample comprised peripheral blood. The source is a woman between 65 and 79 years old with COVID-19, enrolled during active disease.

CDR3 nucleotide sequence: TGTGCCAGCAGTCAGACAGGGGAGGACTATGGCTACACCTTC. It yields the protein CASSQTGEDYGYTF. The rearrangement links TRBV6-5 to TRBJ1-2; TRBD1 agrees at 8 bases. The CDR3 is 14 amino acids. V was clipped by 5 bases and J by 3 bases; unmatched bases: 5. CDR1 MNHEY and CDR2 SVGAGI come from the germline V gene.